The rows below give T cell receptor beta chains drawn from one sample of a study of OX40 agonist ivuxolimab in advanced cancers. Produced via immunoSEQ multiplex PCR; TCRdb's table is partial and in-frame only. Here the sample spans some 86,000 clones, roughly 86% being singletons. Sequenced material: CD4+ or CD8+ T cells sorted from blood, taken in a trial of the OX40 agonist ivuxolimab. The receptors stem from an adult with an advanced solid tumor such as melanoma, head and neck, liver or kidney cancer. Both conserved end residues are part of each CDR3. Size is omitted from some rows. Given values are once, few, many or a class for expanded clones.

j_call,clone_size,v_call,cdr3_aa
TRBJ1-2,.,TRBV7-9,CASSLDLGLIYGYTF
TRBJ2-5,.,TRBV11-3,CASSSPGPQETQYF
TRBJ1-2,.,TRBV19,CASSTRVLSNYGYTF
TRBJ1-1,.,TRBV25-1,CASRRQGVGSITEAFF
TRBJ1-2,few,TRBV5-4,CASSPDRNYGYTF
TRBJ2-4,.,TRBV18,CASSPQMEENIQYF
TRBJ2-7,.,TRBV7-9,CASTLEGLDESYEQYF
TRBJ1-5,.,TRBV30,CAWSVRSNQPQHF
TRBJ1-2,.,TRBV19,CASRTGANYGYTF
TRBJ2-1,.,TRBV27,CASSPPSGNEQFF
TRBJ1-5,once,TRBV5-4,CASSRELNQPQHF
TRBJ1-2,.,TRBV4-3,CASSQDQGHGYGYTF
TRBJ2-1,.,TRBV11-2,CASRRGSSYNEQFF
TRBJ1-1,.,TRBV7-3,CASSSQAGLQAFF
TRBJ2-7,.,TRBV7-2,CASSLSRNSYEQYF
TRBJ2-1,.,TRBV5-8,CASSLFAGATYNEQFF
TRBJ2-3,.,TRBV20-1,CSAPTLGAQYF
TRBJ1-4,once,TRBV5-1,CASSLEAVSSQLFF
TRBJ1-5,.,TRBV27,CAAGDQPQHF
TRBJ1-1,few,TRBV27,CASSIYLGGRNTEAFF
TRBJ1-3,.,TRBV5-1,CASSSGGNTIYF
TRBJ1-1,.,TRBV2,CASSGREDTEAFF
TRBJ2-2,.,TRBV7-9,CASPNGVVGELFF
TRBJ1-1,.,TRBV6-1,CASRRDGSNTEAFF
TRBJ2-5,.,TRBV7-2,CASSLVGGETQYF
.,.,TRBV19,CASSAVFGYEQYF
TRBJ2-1,.,TRBV4-2,CASSQELAPYNEQFF
TRBJ1-6,.,TRBV9,CASSVDLGAPLHF
TRBJ2-3,.,TRBV29-1,CSVREGTTGTQYF
TRBJ1-6,.,TRBV15,CATSRDRSSYNSPLHF
TRBJ1-1,once,TRBV7-3,CASSLTGQGNTEAFF
TRBJ2-5,.,TRBV28,CASSLWGPSGPSQETQYF
TRBJ2-2,.,TRBV13,CASSSRLAGNTGELFF
TRBJ1-5,.,TRBV11-3,CARTEMGQPQHF
TRBJ2-5,.,TRBV6-5,CASSLVGGFQETQYF
TRBJ1-1,.,TRBV7-9,CASSRGPEAFF
TRBJ2-7,once,TRBV29-1,CSVGPNAFEQYF
TRBJ2-7,.,TRBV5-1,CASSLFYSSYEQYF
TRBJ1-5,.,TRBV30,CAWKRDNQPQHF
TRBJ2-7,.,TRBV10-3,CATLLAARTEQYF
.,.,TRBV9,CASSVTSGSEQYF
TRBJ2-7,once,TRBV7-2,CASSFDILEQYF
TRBJ2-1,.,TRBV7-9,CASSLRTGSSYNEQFF
TRBJ1-1,.,TRBV6-5,CASSYDRGLTEAFF
TRBJ2-5,.,TRBV25-1,CASSEATTGQETQYF
TRBJ1-1,.,TRBV5-1,CASSPGAGNTEAFF
TRBJ2-7,.,TRBV11-2,CASSLARGFDEQYF
TRBJ2-1,.,TRBV5-1,CASSSRGVSSYNEQFF
TRBJ2-4,.,TRBV11-3,CASSLGHSALAKNIQYF
TRBJ1-1,.,TRBV18,CASSTTYQGGWNEAFF
TRBJ2-3,.,TRBV11-3,CASSLMGSGTDTQYF
TRBJ2-1,.,TRBV9,CASSVDGGVYNEQFF
TRBJ1-5,.,TRBV12-5,CASGPHGQGVTQPQHF
TRBJ2-1,.,TRBV25-1,CASSEGTSALGQFF
TRBJ2-7,.,TRBV5-5,CASSLAGDAYEQYF